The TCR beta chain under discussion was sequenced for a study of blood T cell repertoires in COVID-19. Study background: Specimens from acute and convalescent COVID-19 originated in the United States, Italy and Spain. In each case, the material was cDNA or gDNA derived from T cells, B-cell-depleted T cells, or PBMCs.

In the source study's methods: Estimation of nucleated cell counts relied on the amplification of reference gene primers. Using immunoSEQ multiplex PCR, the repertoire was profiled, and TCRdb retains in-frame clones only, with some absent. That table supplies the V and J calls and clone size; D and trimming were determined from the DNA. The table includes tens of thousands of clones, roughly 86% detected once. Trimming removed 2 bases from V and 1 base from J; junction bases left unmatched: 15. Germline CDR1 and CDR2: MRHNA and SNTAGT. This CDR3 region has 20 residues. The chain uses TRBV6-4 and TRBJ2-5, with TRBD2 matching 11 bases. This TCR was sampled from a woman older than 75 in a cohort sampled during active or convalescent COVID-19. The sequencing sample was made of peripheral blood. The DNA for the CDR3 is TGTGCCAGCAGTGACCAGAATACCAAAACTAGCGGGAGTCTCCAAGAGACCCAGTACTTC. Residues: CASSDQNTKTSGSLQETQYF.